This TCR beta chain was sequenced for a study of blood T cell repertoires in COVID-19. The method was immunoSEQ multiplex PCR; TCRdb's version includes in-frame clones alone and lacks a portion of them. The table has some 65,000 clones, 93% seen once. Concerning this clone: Other nucleotide sequences from this sample produce the same CDR3.

The CDR3 consists of 14 residues. Trimming took 6 bases from V and 2 from J, leaving 13 bases between them. The V gene's germline CDR1 is MNHEY and CDR2 SVGAGI. The TCR originated in a man between 65 and 80 years old with active COVID-19. Sequencing input: peripheral blood. The chain employs TRBV6-5 and TRBJ1-1; possible D gene TRBD1, 5 bases. The CDR3 here is CASRTQGQNTEAFF. In DNA form, the CDR3 reads TGTGCCAGCAGGACCCAGGGCCAAAACACTGAAGCTTTCTTT.